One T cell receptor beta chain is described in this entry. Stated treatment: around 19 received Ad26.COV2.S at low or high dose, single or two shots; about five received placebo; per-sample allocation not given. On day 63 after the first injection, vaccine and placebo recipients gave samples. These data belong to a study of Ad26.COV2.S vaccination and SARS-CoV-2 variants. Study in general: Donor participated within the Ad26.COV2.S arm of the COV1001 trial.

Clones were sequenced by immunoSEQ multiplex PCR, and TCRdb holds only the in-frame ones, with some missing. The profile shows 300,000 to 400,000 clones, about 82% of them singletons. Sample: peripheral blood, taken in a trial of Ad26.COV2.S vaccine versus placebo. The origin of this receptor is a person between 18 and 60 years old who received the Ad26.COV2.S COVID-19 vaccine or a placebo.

The CDR3 sequence is CASSPNSNTGELFF. In DNA form, the CDR3 reads TGTGCCAGCAGCCCCAACAGCAACACCGGGGAGCTGTTTTTT. V usage is TRBV7-2 and J usage is TRBJ2-2; D remains unclear. Trimming took off 5 bases at V and 2 bases at J, with 9 bases between the two ends. The CDR3 is 14 residues long. CDR1 and CDR2 from the germline V gene are SGHTA and FQGNSA. The complete variable domain, with remaining parts taken from reference TRBV7-2 and TRBJ2-2, reads GAGVSQSPSNKVTEKGKDVELRCDPISGHTALYWYRQSLGQGLEFLIYFQGNSAPDKSGLPSDRFSAERTGGSVSTLTIQRTQQEDSAVYLCASSPNSNTGELFFGEGSRLTVL.